The 18 T cell receptor beta chains below all came from one sample that was sequenced in a study of preoperative IRX-2 immunotherapy in early breast cancer. Clones were read by immunoSEQ multiplex PCR, and TCRdb kept only the in-frame ones, dropping some. The table shows some 13,000 clones, with under 95% occurring only once. Described treatment: preoperative locoregional IRX-2 cytokine immunotherapy. The biological material was taken from a patient treated with IRX-2 immunotherapy. The receptor source for this set is a human donor with breast cancer.

The chain is built from TRBV10-3 and TRBJ1-2; D remains ambiguous. In germline, CDR1 is ENHRY, CDR2 SYGVKD. V dropped 3 bases and J dropped 6 bases, with 11 bases sitting between them. The CDR3 covers 13 residues. The CDR3: CAISEFTSHGYTF. CDR3 sequence (DNA): TGTGCCATCAGTGAATTTACATCGCATGGCTACACCTTC.

The chain couples TRBV18 to TRBJ2-7; a possible D gene is TRBD1 (6 bases). V lost 3 bases and J lost 7, with 13 bases in between. Germline assignment: CDR1 KGHSH and CDR2 LQKENI. The CDR3 contains 13 residues. CDR3 in DNA: TGTGCCAGCTCACCTGTACAGGGTGGTGAGCAGTACGTC. It yields the protein CASSPVQGGEQYV.

CDR3 amino acids: CASSFMGGAGTEAFF. CDR3 sequence (DNA): TGTGCCAGCAGTTTTATGGGGGGCGCCGGCACTGAAGCTTTCTTT. J is TRBJ1-1 and V is TRBV28; D may be TRBD1 (6 bases). This CDR3 contains 15 residues. Germline values: CDR1 MDHEN, CDR2 SYDVKM. V was clipped by 3 bases and J by 4 bases, with 15 bases between them. Using reference TRBV28 and TRBJ1-1 for the parts outside the CDR3, the full variable domain is DVKVTQSSRYLVKRTGEKVFLECVQDMDHENMFWYRQDPGLGLRLIYFSYDVKMKEKGDIPEGYSVSREKKERFSLILESASTNQTSMYLCASSFMGGAGTEAFFGQGTRLTVV.

The chain employs TRBV30 and TRBJ2-3, with D perhaps given as TRBD1 or TRBD2 (5 bases each). The CDR3 has 13 residues. The V gene's germline CDR1 is GTSNPN and CDR2 SVGIG (reference sequence). V lost 3 bases, J lost 0 bases, and 7 bases lay in between. This CDR3 reads CAWRGTSTDTQYF. The CDR3 DNA sequence: TGTGCCTGGAGAGGGACCAGCACAGATACGCAGTATTTT.

The chain carries TRBV7-9 and TRBJ1-2; D remains ambiguous. Germline CDR1 and CDR2: SEHNR and FQNEAQ (reference sequence). The CDR3 contains 15 residues. The V end was cut by 3 bases, the J end by 5 bases, with 16 bases between. CDR3 DNA: TGTGCCAGCAGCTTCACGGCTCCGGCGGGATATGGCTACACCTTC. This gives the protein CASSFTAPAGYGYTF.

V gene TRBV5-4 combines with J gene TRBJ2-2, with D uncertain. Trimming took 5 bases from V and 5 from J, leaving 10 bases between them. The germline gives CDR1 SGHNT, CDR2 YYREEE (reference sequence). This CDR3 is 13 amino acids long. CDR3 residues: CASRPDGTGELFF. CDR3 DNA sequence: TGTGCCAGCAGGCCCGACGGTACCGGGGAGCTGTTTTTT.

The chain employs TRBV10-3 and TRBJ2-1; 9 bases are shared with TRBD1. Looked up from germline, CDR1 is ENHRY and CDR2 is SYGVKD. This CDR3 is built from 15 residues. Trimming at V came to 6 bases and at J to 12 bases, leaving 15 bases not matched to a gene. The CDR3 is CAIRTGDRAPDLQFF. The CDR3 coding sequence is TGTGCCATCAGGACCGGGGACAGGGCTCCAGATTTGCAGTTCTTC.

The CDR3 protein is CASSGGLAGDTQYF. CDR3 in DNA: TGTGCCAGCAGCGGGGGACTAGCGGGGGATACGCAGTATTTT. The chain couples TRBV5-5 to TRBJ2-3, with 13 bases matching TRBD2. The ends lost 4 bases at V and 6 bases at J; junction bases unmatched: 2. Germline V gene lookup returns CDR1 SGHKS and CDR2 YYEKEE (reference sequence). The CDR3 is made up of 14 amino acids.

The V call is TRBV30, the J call TRBJ1-3; D remains unclear. V was trimmed by 2 bases and J by 0 bases, leaving 14 bases between them. The CDR3 is made up of 16 amino acids. CDR1 is GTSNPN, CDR2 SVGIG, per germline (reference sequence). The CDR3 is CAWSLPGASSGNTIYF. The CDR3 DNA reads TGTGCCTGGAGTCTACCGGGAGCAAGCTCTGGAAACACCATATATTTT.

The chain combines TRBV7-9 with TRBJ2-1; D gene uncertain. The CDR3 is 15 residues long. V was cut by 4 bases and J by 3 bases, with 13 bases left in between. Germline V gene lookup returns CDR1 SEHNR and CDR2 FQNEAQ (reference sequence). CDR3 sequence: CASSYMVDLYNEQFF. In DNA form, the CDR3 reads TGTGCCAGCAGCTATATGGTGGACCTCTACAATGAGCAGTTCTTC. The variable domain in full, with the rest retrieved from reference TRBV7-9 and TRBJ2-1, is DTGVSQNPRHKITKRGQNVTFRCDPISEHNRLYWYRQTLGQGPEFLTYFQNEAQLEKSRLLSDRFSAERPKGSFSTLEIQRTEQGDSAMYLCASSYMVDLYNEQFFGPGTRLTVL.

The chain uses TRBV6-1 and TRBJ2-3; D is unclear. Trimming removed 6 bases from V and 6 bases from J, with 4 bases in between. The V gene's germline CDR1 is MNHNS and CDR2 SASEGT. The CDR3 runs to 10 residues. The CDR3, as DNA: TGTGCCAGCAGATGGGATACGCAGTATTTT. This encodes CASRWDTQYF.

The chain has TRBV5-5 and TRBJ1-6, with TRBD1 matching over 9 bases. The trim removed 5 bases at V and 8 bases at J, leaving 8 bases unmatched. This CDR3 spans 15 amino acids. Germline lookup yields CDR1 SGHKS and CDR2 YYEKEE (reference sequence). The DNA of the CDR3 is TGTGCCAGCAGGTTAACAAGGACAGGGGATTCACCCCTCCACTTT. The encoded protein is CASRLTRTGDSPLHF. The full variable domain, its missing parts supplied by reference TRBV5-5 and TRBJ1-6, is DAGVTQSPTHLIKTRGQQVTLRCSPISGHKSVSWYQQVLGQGPQFIFQYYEKEERGRGNFPDRFSARQFPNYSSELNVNALLLGDSALYLCASRLTRTGDSPLHFGNGTRLTVT.

The chain couples TRBV6-1 to TRBJ1-3, with 9 bases aligning to TRBD1. Trimming took 5 bases from V and 4 from J; bases not matched to a gene: 6. CDR1 and CDR2 (germline): MNHNS, SASEGT. This CDR3 spans 15 amino acids. Written as DNA, the CDR3 is TGTGCCAGCAGTTTCCTGACAGGGGGAGGAAACACCATATATTTT. This encodes CASSFLTGGGNTIYF.

This clone was recorded a few times. J is TRBJ2-2 and V is TRBV5-5; D might be TRBD2 (6 bases). V lost 0 bases, J lost 3 bases, and 15 bases lay in between. The CDR3 contains 17 residues. Germline-derived CDR1 and CDR2 are SGHKS and YYEKEE (reference sequence). CDR3 amino acids: CASSLGVAGRYTGELFF. The DNA of the CDR3 is TGTGCCAGCAGCTTGGGCGTGGCGGGGAGATACACCGGGGAGCTGTTTTTT.

The chain links TRBV5-1 to TRBJ2-1; D unresolved. CDR3 size: 12 residues. Per germline, CDR1 SGHRS and CDR2 YFSETQ. The V end lost 4 bases, the J end lost 13 bases, and 15 bases lay between the germline ends. The CDR3 spells CASSPDRRSQFF. The CDR3 region has the DNA TGCGCCAGCAGCCCGGACCGAAGGAGTCAGTTCTTC. The full variable domain, with the rest looked up from reference TRBV5-1 and TRBJ2-1, is KAGVTQTPRYLIKTRGQQVTLSCSPISGHRSVSWYQQTPGQGLQFLFEYFSETQRNKGNFPGRFSGRQFSNSRSEMNVSTLELGDSALYLCASSPDRRSQFFGPGTRLTVL.

This clone was detected a few times. The chain links TRBV18 to TRBJ2-1; D is possibly TRBD2 (7 bases). Trimming took 4 bases from V and 10 from J, leaving 14 bases between them. The CDR3 is 13 amino acids. Germline-derived CDR1 and CDR2 are KGHSH and LQKENI. Here the CDR3 DNA reads TGTGCCAGCTCACTCCTCGGGGGGCACGAGCAGTTCTTC. It yields the protein CASSLLGGHEQFF.

In DNA form, the CDR3 reads TGTGCCAGCAACACCCCCTCGCAGCCCTCGGCCCATTTT. It codes for CASNTPSQPSAHF. This chain uses TRBV28 with TRBJ1-5; no clear D. This CDR3 has 13 amino acids. CDR1 MDHEN and CDR2 SYDVKM come from the germline V gene. Trimming stripped 7 bases from V and 16 bases from J, with 23 bases between.

The J gene is TRBJ2-6, the V gene TRBV4-2; D not resolved. Germline V gene sequence: CDR1 LGHNA, CDR2 YNFKEQ. This CDR3 is 18 amino acids long. V lost 0 bases and J lost 0, with 12 bases in between. As DNA, the CDR3 is TGTGCCAGCAGCCAAGAAGAAGGGCAGACCTCTGGGGCCAACGTCCTGACTTTC. Amino acid sequence: CASSQEEGQTSGANVLTF.